Many counts were recorded for the clone carrying this TCR beta chain. What it binds is not known. The data were obtained in a study of T cells in Graves' hyperthyroidism and ophthalmopathy. Germline CDR1 and CDR2: SNHLY and FYNNEI. CDR3 size: 12 residues. The V and J ends lost 3 bases and 2 bases respectively, with 4 bases between them. Study conclusions and caveats: Peripheral blood also featured most of the thyroid clonotypes expanded above 0.001.

RNA transcripts served as the template for amplifying TCR beta CDR3 regions. When the TCR CDR3 underwent first-round RT-PCR, the HTBI primer set was used. TCRdb independently ran MiXCR on the multiplex PCR reads; one entry per CDR3 protein. Among more than 350,000 distinct CDR3 sequences, roughly 15% were seen once, and the ten largest hold 30% to 35%. The chain recombines TRBV2 with TRBJ1-1, with D hard to call. Input material: blood. This receptor was obtained from a woman aged 25 to 45 with Graves' hyperthyroidism that later progressed to Graves' ophthalmopathy. The CDR3 region has the DNA TGTGCCAGCAGTGAGGGTAACACTGAAGCTTTCTTT. This codes for CASSEGNTEAFF.